A selection of T cell receptor beta chains follows, all from one sample in a study of T cell changes during pregnancy in multiple sclerosis. Repertoires were generated with immunoSEQ multiplex PCR, while TCRdb's copy carries only in-frame clones and drops some. The data contain approximately 87,000 clones, 75% to 95% of them singletons. The sample was CD4+ T cells from peripheral blood mononuclear cells, taken in the second trimester of pregnancy. These receptors were obtained from a female donor with multiple sclerosis, enrolled in a pregnancy study. Each CDR3 is given with its conserved first and last residue. The size entry is marked missing in some rows and otherwise reads once, few, many or a size class.

V: TRBV27
J: TRBJ1-2
size: .
CDR3: CASRRQTNYGYTF

V: TRBV15
J: TRBJ1-1
size: .
CDR3: CATSRDRGQGNTEAFF

V: TRBV6-1
J: TRBJ2-1
size: .
CDR3: CASTAGTYNEQFF

V: TRBV7-8
J: TRBJ1-1
size: .
CDR3: CASSMSTEAFF

V: TRBV29-1
J: TRBJ2-7
size: few
CDR3: CSVVRTREQYF

V: TRBV6-5
J: TRBJ1-2
size: .
CDR3: CASRSGQLVYGYTF

V: TRBV18
J: TRBJ2-5
size: .
CDR3: CASSPRTSGPKETQYF

V: TRBV7-8
J: TRBJ2-7
size: .
CDR3: CASSPGGGYEQYF

V: TRBV28
J: TRBJ1-5
size: .
CDR3: CASRSGFNQPQHF

V: TRBV5-4
J: TRBJ2-5
size: .
CDR3: CASSLVGAGETQYF

V: TRBV19
J: TRBJ2-2
size: .
CDR3: CASKGGGAGDGELFF

V: TRBV5-5
J: TRBJ1-1
size: .
CDR3: CASSLEQGYAFF

V: TRBV30
J: TRBJ1-3
size: .
CDR3: CAWSGDRGKTGNTIYF

V: TRBV28
J: TRBJ2-7
size: .
CDR3: CASSSGTAFNEQYF

V: TRBV18
J: TRBJ2-7
size: .
CDR3: CASSPPTGPYEQYF

V: TRBV7-2
J: TRBJ2-7
size: .
CDR3: CASSLTAPYEQYF

V: TRBV2
J: TRBJ2-2
size: once
CDR3: CASTISASGSYTGELFF

V: TRBV2
J: TRBJ1-5
size: .
CDR3: CASSAAGQPIFYSNQPQHF

V: TRBV19
J: TRBJ2-5
size: .
CDR3: CASSIRLAGEPETQYF

V: TRBV7-8
J: TRBJ2-7
size: .
CDR3: CASSFVSGSKSTYEQYF

V: TRBV14
J: TRBJ1-1
size: few
CDR3: CASSQQGSGERAFF

V: TRBV9
J: TRBJ1-2
size: .
CDR3: CASSVASGNYGYTF

V: TRBV5-1
J: TRBJ2-1
size: .
CDR3: CASWGGPTDNEQFF

V: TRBV7-8
J: TRBJ2-1
size: few
CDR3: CASSLASGGGYNEQFF

V: TRBV4-1
J: TRBJ1-3
size: once
CDR3: CASSQGRSPRDTIYF

V: TRBV27
J: TRBJ2-1
size: .
CDR3: CASSLEAGRNEQFF

V: TRBV19
J: TRBJ2-7
size: .
CDR3: CASSTLTGAHEQYF

V: TRBV7-2
J: TRBJ1-2
size: .
CDR3: CASSLPPATNYGYTF

V: TRBV7-6
J: TRBJ2-1
size: .
CDR3: CASSRGQGMSYNEQFF

V: TRBV6-5
J: TRBJ2-1
size: .
CDR3: CASSSQGFYNEQFF

V: TRBV7-9
J: TRBJ1-2
size: .
CDR3: CASSLLSQGIGYGYTF

V: TRBV19
J: TRBJ2-7
size: .
CDR3: CASSTRNRVYEQYF

V: TRBV27
J: TRBJ1-3
size: .
CDR3: CASGGAGGNTIYF

V: TRBV7-8
J: TRBJ1-1
size: .
CDR3: CASSTRRGLGTEAFF

V: TRBV6-1
J: TRBJ2-7
size: few
CDR3: CASSAGDRPEQYF

V: TRBV5-1
J: TRBJ2-4
size: .
CDR3: CASSAGTSGRAGDIQYF

V: TRBV5-1
J: TRBJ2-5
size: .
CDR3: CASSFGTGEETQYF

V: TRBV19
J: TRBJ2-1
size: .
CDR3: CASSQPQGAGSYNEQFF

V: TRBV30
J: TRBJ1-2
size: .
CDR3: CAWGQGALRYGYTF

V: TRBV23-1
J: TRBJ1-3
size: once
CDR3: CASSQFNTPFSGNTIYF

V: TRBV5-6
J: TRBJ2-5
size: .
CDR3: CASSLHSISETQYF

V: TRBV19
J: TRBJ2-3
size: once
CDR3: CASSIDRGLSDTQYF

V: TRBV20-1
J: TRBJ2-7
size: .
CDR3: CSARVGGWQYF

V: TRBV6-6
J: TRBJ2-7
size: .
CDR3: CASSPLQEQYF

V: TRBV29-1
J: TRBJ2-5
size: .
CDR3: CSVGLILQETQYF

V: TRBV21-1
J: TRBJ1-5
size: many
CDR3: CASSKARRDANQPQHF

V: TRBV6-5
J: TRBJ2-2
size: once
CDR3: CASSYWGGHTGELFF

V: TRBV7-9
J: TRBJ1-3
size: .
CDR3: CASSDPGGRAGNTIYF

V: TRBV13
J: TRBJ1-1
size: .
CDR3: CASSRWPTEAFF

V: TRBV18
J: TRBJ2-1
size: .
CDR3: CASSPGGRPGYNEQFF

V: TRBV7-6
J: TRBJ2-7
size: once
CDR3: CASSSQGREQYF

V: TRBV19
J: TRBJ1-2
size: many
CDR3: CASSNRQAVTYGYTF

V: TRBV7-2
J: TRBJ2-1
size: .
CDR3: CASSTKWSDTEQFF

V: TRBV11-3
J: TRBJ2-3
size: .
CDR3: CASSLGRGYSGTDTQYF

V: TRBV28
J: TRBJ1-2
size: .
CDR3: CASSIRGNYGYTF